These T cell receptor beta chains were read from a single sample in a study of CD8+CD57+ T cells in acquired aplastic anemia. TCRdb reprocessed the reads via MiXCR and lists one record per CDR3 protein. Of approximately 300,000 distinct CDR3 sequences listed, 56% were seen once; the top ten hold under 1.5%. Material for sequencing was sorted CD4+, CD8+, or CD8+CD57+ T cells (not recorded which) from PBMCs. These receptors originate from a human donor with aplastic anemia. Each CDR3 is given with its conserved first and last residue. Fields, in order: CDR3 DNA, CDR3 protein, J gene, V gene, D gene, clone size. The D gene is left open where the match is weak. Not all rows give a size; the values are once, few, many and, for expanded clones, a class.

TGCGCCAGCAGCACATGGACTGAAGCTTTCTTT CASSTWTEAFF TRBJ1-1 TRBV5-1 - -
TGCGCCAGCAGCTTGATACTAGCGGAGACCCAGTACTTC CASSLILAETQYF TRBJ2-5 TRBV5-1 TRBD2 -
TGCAGTGCTAGAGATGAGCGGAGCTCCTATAATTCACCCCTCCACTTT CSARDERSSYNSPLHF TRBJ1-6 TRBV20-1 - few
TGCAGTGCCGCTGTCCGGGGTGTCATGAACACTGAAGCTTTCTTT CSAAVRGVMNTEAFF TRBJ1-1 TRBV20-1 - -
TGTGCCAGCAGCCAAGGAAGGGGACAGCCCTACGAGCAGTACTTC CASSQGRGQPYEQYF TRBJ2-7 TRBV3-1 TRBD1 many
TGTGCCAGCAGCCAAGTCGAGGGAACCTACGAGCAGTACTTC CASSQVEGTYEQYF TRBJ2-7 TRBV7-8 - -
TGTGCCACCACCAGGGCCCCCACAGAGCAGTACTTC CATTRAPTEQYF TRBJ2-7 TRBV10-3 - once
TGTGCCAGCAGCCTGCCCCTAACGACAGGGGGGGTCACAGATACGCAGTATTTT CASSLPLTTGGVTDTQYF TRBJ2-3 TRBV5-8 TRBD1 many
TGTGCCAGTAGTATTACGGGGATCCGGTCACCCCTCCACTTT CASSITGIRSPLHF TRBJ1-6 TRBV19 - -
TGCGCCAGCAGCCGCCTCGAGGAGGGAGGGACTGAAGCTTTCTTT CASSRLEEGGTEAFF TRBJ1-1 TRBV5-1 - many
TGTGCCATCAGTGTTGCGGAAACCTACGAGCAGTACTTC CAISVAETYEQYF TRBJ2-7 TRBV10-3 - -
TGCGCCAGCAGCTTGGCTGGACAGGGAGGACAAGAGACCCAGTACTTC CASSLAGQGGQETQYF TRBJ2-5 TRBV5-1 TRBD1 many
TGCAGCGCCTCAGATGGGACAGGGTTCGGCGAGCAGTACTTC CSASDGTGFGEQYF TRBJ2-7 TRBV29-1 TRBD1 -
TGCGCCAGCAGCATTACTAGCGGGAGCTCCTACAATGAGCAGTTCTTC CASSITSGSSYNEQFF TRBJ2-1 TRBV5-1 TRBD2 many
TGTGCCACCACAGGGAGAGGGAATCCACCCCTCCACTTT CATTGRGNPPLHF TRBJ1-6 TRBV19 - few
TGTGCCAGCAGTGACTCGAGCGGTGGGGGGGAAGAGACCCAGTACTTC CASSDSSGGGEETQYF TRBJ2-5 TRBV7-2 TRBD2 once
TGTGCCAGCAGTGAATCTGTCAGGGGACACACTGAAGCTTTCTTT CASSESVRGHTEAFF TRBJ1-1 TRBV25-1 - -
TGTGCCATCAGTGAGTCAGACTTCAGGGAACAAGAGACCCAGTACTTC CAISESDFREQETQYF TRBJ2-5 TRBV10-3 - few
TGTGCCATCGGGACTAGCGGGGGTGGAGAGACCCAGTACTTC CAIGTSGGGETQYF TRBJ2-5 TRBV10-3 TRBD2 -
TGTGCCAGCAGCGCAGCGGGACTAACCTACAATGAGCAGTTCTTC CASSAAGLTYNEQFF TRBJ2-1 TRBV9 TRBD2 -
TGTGCCAGCAGCGTAGAACCAGGGGTCGAGCAGTACTTC CASSVEPGVEQYF TRBJ2-7 TRBV9 - -
TGTGCCAGCAGCTCCAGACAGGGACGGAAGTACAATGAGCAGTTCTTC CASSSRQGRKYNEQFF TRBJ2-1 TRBV11-2 TRBD1 many
TGCAGTGCTTCAAGGGAAGGGTTCTCGGTCCACTTT CSASREGFSVHF TRBJ1-6 TRBV20-1 - -
TGCAGCGTTGTGTCTCTCGGCAGATTAATCACTGAAGCTTTCTTT CSVVSLGRLITEAFF TRBJ1-1 TRBV29-1 - many
TGTGCCAGCAGCCCACTACGAGTCACTGAAGCTTTCTTT CASSPLRVTEAFF TRBJ1-1 TRBV7-9 - -
TGTGCCACCAGTGATGTCGGATTGAACTATGGCTACACCTTC CATSDVGLNYGYTF TRBJ1-2 TRBV24-1 - -
TGTGCCAGCAGCTTAGCAGGGCAGGTCTGGAACTTC CASSLAGQVWNF TRBJ2-5 TRBV7-6 - -
TGTGCCAGCAGCTTAGGCGGACTAGCGGGGGGGAATCAGCAGTTCTTC CASSLGGLAGGNQQFF TRBJ2-1 TRBV7-2 TRBD2 -
TGTGCCAGCGGAGGGAACGGGGGAGCTTTCTTT CASGGNGGAFF TRBJ1-1 TRBV9 - once
TGTGCCAGCTTGGGGGGGGAGGGCCGTAACGAGCAGTACTTC CASLGGEGRNEQYF TRBJ2-7 TRBV7-2 TRBD2 -
TGTGCCAGCGGGACAGGGGACGAGCAGTACTTC CASGTGDEQYF TRBJ2-7 TRBV6-5 TRBD1 -
TGTGCCATCAGTGAACAAGAGACCCAGTACTTC CAISEQETQYF TRBJ2-5 TRBV10-3 - many
TGTGCCAGCAGTATAACAGGGGTAACTGAAGCTTTCTTT CASSITGVTEAFF TRBJ1-1 TRBV2 TRBD1 many
TGTGCCAGTACCCGGACGGCCCTGAACACTGAAGCTTTCTTT CASTRTALNTEAFF TRBJ1-1 TRBV19 - many
TGTGCCATCAGTTCAGATAATCAGCCCCAGCATTTT CAISSDNQPQHF TRBJ1-5 TRBV10-3 - -
TGCAGTGCTAGAGATAATGACCACATCTACGAGCAGTACTTC CSARDNDHIYEQYF TRBJ2-7 TRBV20-1 - few
TGTGCCAGCAGTTACTCGGCCCACGGCCCGGCGGGCACAGATACGCAGTATTTT CASSYSAHGPAGTDTQYF TRBJ2-3 TRBV6-5 - -
TGCAGTGCTGGGGGGACCTTGGAGACCCAGTACTTC CSAGGTLETQYF TRBJ2-5 TRBV20-1 - few